This T cell receptor beta chain is from a study of neoadjuvant anti-PD-1 for oral cavity cancer listed by TCRdb under 2021. Background for the entire study: Three to four biweekly doses of nivolumab at 3 mg/kg were mostly administered to patients before curative-intent surgical resection. For patients who did not progress, a fourth nivolumab dose was given around day 43, followed by definitive surgical resection on days 50-56. Responders were defined as patients with complete response, partial response or stable disease by RECIST 1.1; non-responders were defined as patients with progression. There were 11 to 13 patients in the parent correlative cohort, and the response rate was 33%.

Tumor libraries used mostly 4.8 ug of input genomic DNA for survey sequencing, with two replicates per sample. Following the manufacturer's instructions, the team built TCRbeta libraries using the immunoSEQ hsTCRbeta kit. The finished libraries were brought together in one pool at approximately 3 nM, which was then read using an Illumina NovaSeq 6000 S4 flow cell. In the authors' own workflow: The immunoSEQ Analyzer was used for raw data preprocessing and quality control. The analysis was limited to productive rearrangements, and each clonotype was defined by a unique CDR3 amino acid sequence. Repertoire clonality was estimated as the Gini-Simpson index, which was calculated using the R package tcR. Student's t test was used to compare Gini indices, while Pearson correlation assessed associations with tumor size change. TCRdb retrieved this table from immuneACCESS and kept in-frame rearrangements only. Not all clones are present; in checked studies, unresolved V genes account for under half, and no reason is known for the remainder. V and J calls and clone size come straight from that table; D and trimming were deduced from the DNA. The table for this sample lists tens of thousands of clones; around 40% of them were counted only once. Approximately 16% of the sample goes to the ten largest clones.

What this sample's time point label stands for: after neoadjuvant nivolumab, at surgical resection. Patients were newly diagnosed with stage II-IVA oral cavity squamous cell carcinoma and had received no prior systemic or radiation treatment. The cohort was made up of patients with locally advanced, HPV-negative oral cavity squamous cell carcinoma. The samples were obtained from a longitudinal correlative study of a single-arm phase II trial testing neoadjuvant nivolumab in oral cavity squamous cell carcinoma. Subject-matched pre- and post-treatment PBMCs and tumors from three responders and three non-responders underwent genomic DNA-based TCRbeta sequencing. The Maxwell RSC DNA from Tissue kit was used to isolate genomic DNA from tumor tissue. Worth noting for this clone: The antigen this receptor binds is unknown. Per-base qualities were not stored, and no clone one base away is much larger.

Summary of the overall study and its limitations: Larger post-treatment sizes of preexisting intratumoral clones correlated with greater tumor shrinkage, suggesting expansion of preexisting clones contributed to response. A higher pretreatment blood Treg/Th17 ratio correlated with both higher pretreatment blood TCRbeta clonality and lower post-treatment tumor TCRbeta clonality. TCR analyses included only a few patients per response group, and the authors called for larger cohorts for validation.

The TCR originated in a person between 40 and 85 years old with oral cavity squamous cell carcinoma. The sample was tumor tissue, taken after nivolumab (anti-PD-1) treatment.

The sequence in DNA is TGTGCCAGCTCACCAAGGGGAGAGGGGGCCTATGGCTACACCTTC. It codes for CASSPRGEGAYGYTF. The chain was built from TRBV18 and TRBJ1-2, with 7 junctional bases fitting TRBD1. CDR1 KGHSH and CDR2 LQKENI are derived from the germline V gene. V is cut back by 2 bases and J by 4 bases, with 7 bases in the junction unmatched. From its cysteine to its phenylalanine, the CDR3 spans 15 amino acids. Only the CDR3 portion is preserved as DNA: 45 bases, with reading frame beginning at the first base.